Listed here are 20 T cell receptor beta chains from one sample, sequenced in a study of beta chain features in type 1 diabetes. Reverse transcribing all isolated RNA meant expressed TCRB transcripts were sequenced. Libraries were prepared by immunoSEQ multiplex PCR; TCRdb keeps only in-frame clonotypes and omits some of them. The data show 810,000 or so clones, about 17% seen once. Sequenced input: naive CD4+ T cells from blood. These receptors were taken from a woman in her late teens or twenties in good health.

This clone has only a few counts. The chain uses TRBV7-9 and TRBJ1-1; unclear D gene. This CDR3 region has 15 residues. The germline V gene has CDR1 SEHNR and CDR2 FQNEAQ (reference sequence). V gave up 1 base and J gave up 0 bases, with 9 bases separating them. This CDR3 reads CASSLDGSLNTEAFF. The CDR3 DNA reads TGTGCCAGCAGCTTAGATGGCAGCTTGAACACTGAAGCTTTCTTT.

This clone has more than one count but fewer than ten. The chain has TRBV7-8 and TRBJ1-2; D might be TRBD1 (6 bases). The CDR3 runs to 16 residues. V was cut by 4 bases and J by 2 bases, with 17 bases left in between. Germline CDR1 reads SGHVS; CDR2 reads FQNEAQ. CDR3 coding DNA: TGTGCCAGCAGCTCGTACAGACGGACAGAAAACTATGGCTACACCTTC. As protein: CASSSYRRTENYGYTF.

The genes are TRBV6-6 and TRBJ1-3; D is unresolved. The CDR3 extends over 14 amino acids. Germline V gene data show CDR1 as MNHNY and CDR2 as SVGAGI (reference sequence). V lost 7 bases and J 0 bases, leaving 10 bases between the germline ends. The CDR3: CASTPRSSGNTIYF. In DNA form, the CDR3 reads TGTGCCAGCACCCCGAGGAGCTCTGGAAACACCATATATTTT.

Only a few counts were recorded for this clone. V gene TRBV27 combines with J gene TRBJ2-1; TRBD2 matches at 8 bases. From germline, CDR1 is MNHEY and CDR2 SMNVEV (reference sequence). The CDR3 totals 13 residues. The chain's CDR3 is CASRREEGNEQFF. The CDR3 coding sequence is TGTGCGTCGCGGCGGGAGGAAGGCAATGAGCAGTTCTTC.

Written as DNA, the CDR3 is TGTGCCAGCAGCCCCCGGAGTATCAACCTAATTGGAGAGACCCAGTACTTC. It codes for CASSPRSINLIGETQYF. This chain connects TRBV11-2 to TRBJ2-5; D uncertain. Per germline, CDR1 SGHAT and CDR2 FQNNGV. Deletions cut 5 bases from V and 4 bases from J, with 23 bases between. This CDR3 comprises 17 residues.

This clone was counted only a few times. One end of the junction fails to match germline, which may point to a read error. This chain connects TRBV28 to TRBJ2-7; 9 bases match TRBD1. Germline assignment: CDR1 MDHEN and CDR2 SYDVKM. The CDR3 runs to 11 residues. The CDR3 here is CASSSPGQGDF. The CDR3, as DNA: TGTGCCAGCAGTTCCCCGGGACAGGGAGACTTC.

The V and J genes are TRBV6-4 and TRBJ2-7; 8 bases align to TRBD1. The germline V gene has CDR1 MRHNA and CDR2 SNTAGT. The CDR3 covers 15 residues. The V gene end was trimmed by 2 bases and the J gene end by 2 bases; junction bases not matched to a gene: 5. CDR3 region: CASSDEDREAYEQYF. The CDR3 DNA is TGTGCCAGCAGTGACGAGGACAGGGAGGCCTACGAGCAGTACTTC.

The chain combines TRBV5-4 with TRBJ1-5; no clear D. The CDR3 totals 14 residues. From germline, CDR1 is SGHNT and CDR2 YYREEE (reference sequence). V lost 4 bases and J lost 0, with 8 bases in between. The CDR3, as DNA: TGTGCCAGCAGCCAAGATCTTAGCAATCAGCCCCAGCATTTT. Residues: CASSQDLSNQPQHF.

V and J are TRBV7-2 and TRBJ1-2; 7 bases line up with TRBD1. V lost 1 base, J lost 2 bases, and 4 bases stayed unmatched. CDR3 length equals 15 residues. CDR1 is SGHTA, CDR2 FQGNSA, per germline. In DNA, the CDR3 is TGTGCCAGCAGCTTAGGGTTGACAGGGAACTATGGCTACACCTTC. Translated, it gives CASSLGLTGNYGYTF.

This clone turned up a few times. This chain joins TRBV7-9 and TRBJ2-7; 10 bases agree with TRBD1. Per germline, CDR1 SEHNR and CDR2 FQNEAQ (reference sequence). The V gene end was trimmed by 5 bases and the J gene end by 4 bases; junction bases not matched to a gene: 5. This CDR3 region has 14 residues. CDR3 sequence (DNA): TGTGCCAGCAGCCCGAGACAGGGGGCTTACGAGCAGTACTTC. Translated: CASSPRQGAYEQYF.

This clone was found a few times. The chain uses TRBV6-5 and TRBJ2-1; D tentatively reads TRBD1 or TRBD2 (5 bases each). The CDR3 runs to 16 residues. V gave up 6 bases and J gave up 8 bases, with 23 bases separating them. In germline, CDR1 is MNHEY, CDR2 SVGAGI. The CDR3 region has the DNA TGTGCCAGCAGCTACAGGCCCCTAGGGGCGCGGGATGAGCAGTTCTTC. This encodes CASSYRPLGARDEQFF.

This clone came up a few times. This rearrangement joins TRBV10-3 to TRBJ2-2; no clear D gene. CDR3 size: 13 residues. CDR1 and CDR2 from the germline V gene are ENHRY and SYGVKD. Trimming shortened V by 3 bases and J by 7 bases, and 9 bases separated the two germline ends. The CDR3 here is CAISELLDGELFF. The CDR3 DNA sequence: TGTGCCATCAGTGAACTACTGGACGGGGAGCTGTTTTTT.

This clone was seen more than once but under ten times. The chain recombines TRBV2 with TRBJ2-7; 7 bases are a match to TRBD1. This CDR3 region has 13 residues. The germline V gene has CDR1 SNHLY and CDR2 FYNNEI. Losses at the gene ends were 5 bases for V and 3 bases for J; bases not matched to a gene: 4. The CDR3 bases are TGTGCCAGCAGTTCGGGACAGAACTACGAGCAGTACTTC. Protein product: CASSSGQNYEQYF.

The sample holds many counts of this clone. The gene calls are TRBV10-3 and TRBJ2-4, with 11 bases fitting TRBD2. The CDR3 runs to 14 residues. Trimming at V came to 11 bases and at J to 3 bases, leaving 6 bases not matched to a gene. From germline, CDR1 is ENHRY and CDR2 SYGVKD. The CDR3 bases are TGTGCCTCACGTAGCGGGAGGGACAAAAACATTCAGTACTTC. It is translated as CASRSGRDKNIQYF.

The chain uses TRBV7-9 and TRBJ1-1, with TRBD1 matching 8 bases. Germline V gives CDR1 SEHNR, CDR2 FQNEAQ (reference sequence). The CDR3 length is 16 residues. Unmatched junction bases numbered 7, after V lost 4 bases and J lost 0 bases. CDR3 sequence reads: CASSSKTGVMNTEAFF. The CDR3 region has the DNA TGTGCCAGCAGCTCCAAGACAGGGGTAATGAACACTGAAGCTTTCTTT.

This clone has a handful of counts. The chain couples TRBV5-4 to TRBJ1-5; no firm D call. The CDR3 totals 16 residues. Germline lookup yields CDR1 SGHNT and CDR2 YYREEE (reference sequence). Deletions cut 0 bases from V and 7 bases from J, with 17 bases between. In DNA form, the CDR3 reads TGTGCCAGCAGCTTGGGACCGACGGGCGGGGAGCAGCCCCAGCATTTT. Its translation is CASSLGPTGGEQPQHF. Combining the CDR3 with reference TRBV5-4 and TRBJ1-5 gives the whole variable domain ETGVTQSPTHLIKTRGQQVTLRCSSQSGHNTVSWYQQALGQGPQFIFQYYREEENGRGNFPPRFSGLQFPNYSSELNVNALELDDSALYLCASSLGPTGGEQPQHFGDGTRLSIL.

This clone has a handful of counts. The chain is built from TRBV6-1 and TRBJ2-5; TRBD1 matches 7 bases. Per germline, CDR1 MNHNS and CDR2 SASEGT. The CDR3 has 13 residues. V lost 8 bases and J lost 0; bases outside the gene matches: 3. CDR3 region: CASQTGYQETQYF. CDR3 in DNA: TGTGCCAGCCAGACAGGGTACCAAGAGACCCAGTACTTC.

The rearrangement joins TRBV7-2 to TRBJ1-5; D gene uncertain. In germline, CDR1 is SGHTA, CDR2 FQGNSA. The CDR3 loop spans 15 amino acids. Trimming cost V 1 base and J 5 bases, with 12 bases left between them. The CDR3 reads CASSLVRGLHQPQHF. The CDR3 DNA follows: TGTGCCAGCAGCTTAGTTAGAGGGTTGCATCAGCCCCAGCATTTT.

This clone was seen more than once but under ten times. This sequence joins TRBV28 and TRBJ2-5; D remains ambiguous. The CDR3 covers 14 residues. Per germline, CDR1 MDHEN and CDR2 SYDVKM. V was shortened by 5 bases and J by 1 base, with 11 bases between the two germline ends. CDR3 in amino acids: CASSDSESQETQYF. Here the CDR3 DNA reads TGTGCCAGCAGTGATTCGGAGAGCCAAGAGACCCAGTACTTC.

This clone was counted a few times. The chain has TRBV18 and TRBJ2-3; D might be TRBD2 (6 bases). Trimming shortened V by 8 bases and J by 1 base, and 13 bases separated the two germline ends. Germline V lookup: CDR1 KGHSH, CDR2 LQKENI. The CDR3 is 14 residues long. CDR3 coding DNA: TGTGCCAGCCAGGGACTTCGAGGCACAGATACGCAGTATTTT. Its protein product is CASQGLRGTDTQYF.